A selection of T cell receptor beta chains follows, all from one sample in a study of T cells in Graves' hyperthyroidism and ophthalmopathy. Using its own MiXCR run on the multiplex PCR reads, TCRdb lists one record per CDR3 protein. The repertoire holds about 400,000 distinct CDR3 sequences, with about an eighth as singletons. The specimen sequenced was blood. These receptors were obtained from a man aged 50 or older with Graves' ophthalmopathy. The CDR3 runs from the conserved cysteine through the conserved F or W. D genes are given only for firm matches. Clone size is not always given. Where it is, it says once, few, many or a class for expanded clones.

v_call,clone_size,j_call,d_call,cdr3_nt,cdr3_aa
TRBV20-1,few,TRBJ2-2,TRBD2,TGCAGTGCTAGAAAGGGACTAGCGGGGGACACCGGGGAGCTGTTTTTT,CSARKGLAGDTGELFF
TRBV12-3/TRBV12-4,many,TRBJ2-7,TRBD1,TGTGCCAGCACCAGGGACAGGGTTGACGAGCAGTACTTC,CASTRDRVDEQYF
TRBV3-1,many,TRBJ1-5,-,TGTGCCAGCAGCCAAGCGGGGGGGCAGCCCCAGCATTTT,CASSQAGGQPQHF
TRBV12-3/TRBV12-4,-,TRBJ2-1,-,TGTGCCAGCAGTTTATTTATCAGGGGGCGGGAGTCCTACAATGAGCAGTTCTTC,CASSLFIRGRESYNEQFF
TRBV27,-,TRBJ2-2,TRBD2,TGTGCCAGCAGTAACCGGGGACTAGCGGGAGGGCCGGGGACCGGGGAGCTGTTTTTT,CASSNRGLAGGPGTGELFF
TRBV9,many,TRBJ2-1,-,TGTGCCAGCAGCGAAGAGACTGGCCTTCCGTACAATGAGCAGTTCTTC,CASSEETGLPYNEQFF
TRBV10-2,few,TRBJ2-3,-,TGCGCCAGCAATAGTTGGGTAGGGACAGATACGCAGTATTTT,CASNSWVGTDTQYF
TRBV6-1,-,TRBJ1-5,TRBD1,TGTGCCAGCGACAAGATAGGGACAGGGGCTCAGCCCCAGCATTTT,CASDKIGTGAQPQHF
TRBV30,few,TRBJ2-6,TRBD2,TGTGCCTGGAGTGTTGGGACTAGCTCTGGGGCCAACGTCCTGACTTTC,CAWSVGTSSGANVLTF
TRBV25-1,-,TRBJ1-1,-,TGTGCCAGCAGTGATGATTGGACGTTGAACACTGAAGCTTTCTTT,CASSDDWTLNTEAFF
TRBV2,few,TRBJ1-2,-,TGTGCCAACATCGCCGCGGGTTACTATGGCTACACCTTC,CANIAAGYYGYTF
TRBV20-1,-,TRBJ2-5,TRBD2,TGCAGTGCTAGAGGGACTAGCGGGAGGGCCTGGGAGACCCAGTACTTC,CSARGTSGRAWETQYF
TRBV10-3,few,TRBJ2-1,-,TGTGCCATCAGTGTTAGCGCCAATGAGCAGTTCTTC,CAISVSANEQFF
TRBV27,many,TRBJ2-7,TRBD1,TGTGCCAGCGGTCGTTCAGGACAGGGGTCCTACGAGCAGTACTTC,CASGRSGQGSYEQYF
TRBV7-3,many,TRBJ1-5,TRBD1,TGTGCCAGCAGCCACGGACAGGTTAATCAGCCCCAGCATTTT,CASSHGQVNQPQHF
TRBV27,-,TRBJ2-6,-,TGTGCCAGCGGTGATAGAATAAACTCTGGGGCCAACGTCCTGACTTTC,CASGDRINSGANVLTF
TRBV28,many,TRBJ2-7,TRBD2,TGTGCCAGCAGTACCGGACTAGCGGGAACCTACGAGCAGTACTTC,CASSTGLAGTYEQYF
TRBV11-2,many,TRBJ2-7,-,TGTGCCAGCAGCCCGAACTCCGGGACCGCAGCCTACGAGCAGTACTTC,CASSPNSGTAAYEQYF
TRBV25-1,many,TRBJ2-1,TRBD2,TGTGCCAGCAGTCCCCAGGGACTAGTTCGCAATGAGCAGTTCTTC,CASSPQGLVRNEQFF
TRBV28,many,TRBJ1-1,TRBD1,TGTGCCAGCAGTTTAGGTAAGGGGGCAGCTTTCTTT,CASSLGKGAAFF
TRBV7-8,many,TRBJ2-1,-,TGTGCCATCGCAGGTAGTCGAGGAGGCAATGAGCAGTTCTTC,CAIAGSRGGNEQFF
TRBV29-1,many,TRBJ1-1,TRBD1,TGCAGCGTAGCCAAAGGACAGGGAGGGACTGAAGCTTTCTTT,CSVAKGQGGTEAFF
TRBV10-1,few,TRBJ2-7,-,TGCGCCAGCAGTGAGTCGGGAGAATACGAGCAGTACTTC,CASSESGEYEQYF